The source of this TCR beta chain is a study of CD8 T cells in Susac syndrome. RNA was extracted with the RNeasy kit, and a quantity of roughly 0.5 to 1 ug was reverse transcribed using random hexamers. The method of amplification for TCR beta CDR3 was immunoSEQ multiplex PCR, covering 54 Vbeta and 13 Jbeta. TCRdb re-called the immunoSEQ multiplex PCR reads with MiXCR, one entry per CDR3 protein. The sample has a few hundred thousand distinct CDR3 sequences, 90% to 95% seen once. CD8+ and CD4+ blood T cells underwent TCR beta sequencing. The V end lost 6 bases, the J end lost 4 bases, and 9 bases lay between the germline ends. The CDR3 runs to 13 residues.

V and J are TRBV12-3 or TRBV12-4 and TRBJ2-2; D is ambiguous. Input material: CD4+ T cells from PBMCs. The receptor was isolated from a human donor with multiple sclerosis. In nucleotides, the CDR3 is TGTGCCAGCAGGCAAGACACCACCGGGGAGCTGTTTTTT. It codes for CASRQDTTGELFF.